Listed here are 30 T cell receptor beta chains from one sample, sequenced in a study of blood T cell repertoires in COVID-19. Assay: immunoSEQ multiplex PCR; the TCRdb copy retains only in-frame clones and omits some. The profile shows about 39,000 clones, around 85% of them singletons. What was sequenced was peripheral blood. The source is a man in his fifties or sixties with acute or convalescent COVID-19.

The chain is built from TRBV11-2 and TRBJ1-5; D possibly corresponds to TRBD1 (6 bases). V lost 0 bases to trimming and J lost 6 bases, with 9 bases between them. The CDR3 consists of 14 residues. Germline assignment: CDR1 SGHAT and CDR2 FQNNGV. The CDR3 spells CASSLDGDIQPQHF. In nucleotides, the CDR3 is TGTGCCAGCAGCTTAGATGGGGACATTCAGCCCCAGCATTTT.

The chain carries TRBV23-1 and TRBJ2-7; the match to TRBD1 covers 7 bases. TRBV23-1 qualifies as an ORF whose function is uncertain. This CDR3 comprises 15 residues. V lost 0 bases, J lost 3 bases, and 5 bases stayed unmatched. The CDR3 DNA follows: TGCGCCAGCAGTCAATCACAGGGGAAGCGCTACGAGCAGTACTTC. Its protein product is CASSQSQGKRYEQYF.

This clone was counted only a few times. The chain uses TRBV16 and TRBJ1-2; 8 bases line up with TRBD1. CDR1 is KGHSY, CDR2 FQNENV, per germline. The J segment lost 1 base and the V segment lost 4 bases, leaving 2 bases of the junction unmatched. The CDR3 is 14 amino acids. The CDR3 nucleotides are TGTGCCAGCAGCCCAGGACAGGGTAACTATGGCTACACCTTC. Translating it yields CASSPGQGNYGYTF.

V is TRBV20-1 and J is TRBJ1-4; 7 bases match TRBD1. Germline V CDR1 and CDR2: DFQATT, SNEGSKA (reference sequence). After removal of 3 bases from V and 3 bases from J, the junction contained 1 base not matched to a gene. This CDR3 region has 13 residues. CDR3 bases: TGCAGTGCTAGTCAGGGGGCTAATGAAAAACTGTTTTTT. Protein product: CSASQGANEKLFF.

V is TRBV3-1 (or the pseudogene TRBV3-2) and J is TRBJ2-7; TRBD1 agrees at 12 bases. Germline trimming cut 4 bases from V and 7 bases from J; bases unmatched to any gene: 11. The CDR3 is 16 residues long. Germline-derived CDR1 and CDR2 are LGHDT and YNNKEL (reference sequence). CDR3 coding DNA: TGTGCCAGCAGCCCCCGCTCGGGACAGGGGGCTTATGAGCAGTACTTC. Protein product: CASSPRSGQGAYEQYF.

The chain employs TRBV18 and TRBJ1-2; 7 positions agree with TRBD1. V lost 4 bases, J lost 4 bases, and 12 bases stayed unmatched. Germline loops: CDR1 KGHSH, CDR2 LQKENI. CDR3 length: 16 residues. Here the CDR3 reads CASSRPGQNLPYGYTF. CDR3 nucleotide sequence: TGTGCCAGCTCACGCCCGGGACAGAACCTTCCCTATGGCTACACCTTC.

As for this clone: One end of the junction is discordant with germline, which a read error may explain. J is TRBJ2-7 and V is TRBV27, with a tentative D call TRBD1 (6 bases). This CDR3 region has 14 residues. The V gene's germline CDR1 is MNHEY and CDR2 SMNVEV (reference sequence). CDR3 coding DNA: TGTGCCACCAGTGGGGGCCAGGGTCTCTACGAGCAGTACTTC. It yields the protein CATSGGQGLYEQYF.

This clone has a handful of counts. The chain is built from TRBV27 and TRBJ1-2; D might be TRBD1 (5 bases). The V gene's germline CDR1 is MNHEY and CDR2 SMNVEV (reference sequence). V lost 7 bases to trimming and J lost 8 bases, with 17 bases between them. This CDR3 is 13 amino acids long. CDR3 sequence (DNA): TGTGCCAGCATCCCCCCCGGTGGGGGGGGCTACACCTTC. Its translation: CASIPPGGGGYTF.

The J gene is TRBJ1-2, the V gene TRBV19, with D possibly TRBD1 on 6 matching bases. The germline V gene encodes CDR1 LNHDA and CDR2 SQIVND (reference sequence). The CDR3 runs to 12 residues. Between the trimmed V and J ends, which lost 11 bases and 5 bases, there was a span of 15 bases. This CDR3 reads CAGDKGEYGYTF. The CDR3 nucleotides read TGTGCCGGTGACAAGGGGGAGTATGGCTACACCTTC.

The chain combines TRBV6-5 with TRBJ2-5, with 10 bases fitting TRBD1. Germline V gives CDR1 MNHEY, CDR2 SVGAGI. Unmatched junction bases numbered 7, after V lost 7 bases and J lost 5 bases. The CDR3 has 14 residues. CDR3: CASKRQGARETQYF. The CDR3 nucleotides read TGTGCCAGCAAGAGACAGGGGGCGCGGGAGACCCAGTACTTC.

The V gene is TRBV9, the J gene TRBJ2-7; 9 nucleotides line up with TRBD2. The germline gives CDR1 SGDLS, CDR2 YYNGEE. Losses at the gene ends were 2 bases for V and 2 bases for J; bases not matched to a gene: 5. This CDR3 is built from 15 residues. The CDR3 nucleotides read TGTGCCAGCAGCGTGACGACTAGCGGTACCTACGAGCAGTACTTC. Amino acid sequence: CASSVTTSGTYEQYF.

This clone was recorded a few times. The gene calls are TRBV19 and TRBJ2-3; tentatively, D is TRBD2 (5 bases). The CDR3 covers 14 residues. Trimming pared 7 bases from V and 2 bases from J, leaving 13 bases between. Germline assignment: CDR1 LNHDA and CDR2 SQIVND (reference sequence). The CDR3 DNA reads TGTGCCAGTAAGCGGAACGAGAACACAGATACGCAGTATTTT. Translated: CASKRNENTDTQYF.

V and J are TRBV9 and TRBJ1-1; tentatively, D is TRBD1 (5 bases). Trimming removed 3 bases at V and 5 bases at J, with 11 bases between. Per germline, CDR1 SGDLS and CDR2 YYNGEE. The CDR3 runs 13 residues. CDR3 nucleotide sequence: TGTGCCAGCAGCGAGCGGGGGACTACTGAAGCTTTCTTT. Its protein is CASSERGTTEAFF.

The chain recombines TRBV12-3 or TRBV12-4 with TRBJ1-5; 10 bases fit TRBD1. The CDR3 runs 13 residues. The ends lost 5 bases at V and 9 bases at J; junction bases unmatched: 4. CDR3 sequence reads: CASSGTGARPQHF. The CDR3 region has the DNA TGTGCCAGCAGTGGGACAGGGGCGAGGCCCCAGCATTTT.

Only one count was recorded for this clone. This chain links TRBV30 with TRBJ2-1; 7 bases are a match to TRBD1. CDR3 length equals 14 residues. Germline-derived CDR1 and CDR2 are GTSNPN and SVGIG (reference sequence). The ends lost 3 bases at V and 2 bases at J; junction bases unmatched: 4. The DNA for the CDR3 is TGTGCCTGGAGCAGGGGGAGCACCTACAATGAGCAGTTCTTC. It encodes CAWSRGSTYNEQFF.

The chain combines TRBV5-1 with TRBJ1-1, with a tentative D call TRBD1 (6 bases). Looked up from germline, CDR1 is SGHRS and CDR2 is YFSETQ. V dropped 4 bases and J dropped 3 bases, with 16 bases sitting between them. This CDR3 region has 15 residues. CDR3 residues: CASSGGDTSYTEAFF. CDR3 nucleotide sequence: TGCGCCAGCAGCGGGGGCGACACGAGTTACACTGAAGCTTTCTTT. Full variable domain (remainder filled in from reference TRBV5-1 and TRBJ1-1): KAGVTQTPRYLIKTRGQQVTLSCSPISGHRSVSWYQQTPGQGLQFLFEYFSETQRNKGNFPGRFSGRQFSNSRSEMNVSTLELGDSALYLCASSGGDTSYTEAFFGQGTRLTVV.

In its sample, this clone was seen a few times. J is TRBJ1-4 and V is TRBV10-1; D is undetermined. This CDR3 has 17 amino acids. CDR1 and CDR2 from the germline V gene are WNHNN and SYGVQD (reference sequence). V lost 8 bases and J lost 0, with 19 bases in between. CDR3 in DNA: TGCGCCAGCTTGGGCGACAAATCCTTTGCAACTAATGAAAAACTGTTTTTT. Translated, it gives CASLGDKSFATNEKLFF.

The chain combines TRBV5-1 with TRBJ2-5; D might be TRBD1 (5 bases). Germline CDR1 is SGHRS and CDR2 is YFSETQ. Trimming stripped 1 base from V and 4 bases from J, with 14 bases between. This CDR3 is built from 15 residues. The CDR3 coding sequence is TGCGCCAGCAGCTTGACCGCAGGGTTTCGAGAGACCCAGTACTTC. Translated, it gives CASSLTAGFRETQYF.

This chain uses TRBV10-3 with TRBJ2-1, with D possibly matching TRBD2 (5 bases). The CDR3 has 14 amino acids. Deletions cut 2 bases from V and 2 bases from J, with 7 bases between. Germline CDR1 and CDR2: ENHRY and SYGVKD. The chain's CDR3 is CAISEGGPYNEQFF. CDR3 DNA sequence: TGTGCCATCAGTGAGGGAGGACCCTACAATGAGCAGTTCTTC.

The chain links TRBV29-1 to TRBJ2-2; unclear D gene. The germline V gene encodes CDR1 SQVTM and CDR2 ANQGSEA. This CDR3 has 13 residues. V lost 6 bases to trimming and J lost 6 bases, with 14 bases between them. Here the CDR3 reads CSVDVRHSGELFF. The CDR3 DNA follows: TGCAGCGTAGATGTCAGGCATTCCGGGGAGCTGTTTTTT.

This clone was observed a handful of times. The gene calls are TRBV30 and TRBJ2-5; perhaps TRBD2 as D (5 bases). Trimming cost V 7 bases and J 6 bases, with 12 bases left between them. CDR1 and CDR2 (germline): GTSNPN, SVGIG (reference sequence). The CDR3 spans 11 residues. The CDR3 sequence is CAYLAGQTQYF. CDR3 sequence (DNA): TGTGCCTATCTAGCCGGCCAGACCCAGTACTTC.

This clone came up once. V usage is TRBV3-1 (or the pseudogene TRBV3-2) and J usage is TRBJ2-4; TRBD1 agrees at 11 bases. CDR3 length: 16 residues. J was trimmed by 3 bases and V by 0 bases; bases with no gene match: 1. The germline gives CDR1 LGHDT, CDR2 YNNKEL (reference sequence). The CDR3: CASSQEGTGGKNIQYF. The DNA for the CDR3 is TGTGCCAGCAGCCAAGAGGGGACAGGGGGCAAAAACATTCAGTACTTC.

To note about this clone: One end of the junction is discordant with germline, which a read error may explain. The chain links TRBV24-1 to TRBJ2-7, with D maybe TRBD1 (6 bases). This CDR3 region has 16 residues. Germline lookup yields CDR1 KGHDR and CDR2 SFDVKD. The CDR3 region has the DNA TGTGCCACCAGTGGTTTGGGGAGATACGGACAGTACGAGCAGTACTTC. Translated, it gives CATSGLGRYGQYEQYF.

The CDR3 reads CASSPQFSYEQYF. In DNA form, the CDR3 reads TGTGCCAGTAGCCCTCAGTTCAGCTACGAGCAGTACTTC. The J gene is TRBJ2-7, the V gene TRBV19, with D unclear. CDR1 LNHDA and CDR2 SQIVND come from the germline V gene (reference sequence). The CDR3 consists of 13 residues. Trimming shortened V by 6 bases and J by 3 bases, and 12 bases separated the two germline ends.

The V gene is TRBV7-2, the J gene TRBJ2-7, with D possibly matching TRBD1 (6 bases). This CDR3 has 17 amino acids. V dropped 1 base and J dropped 0 bases, with 16 bases sitting between them. Germline assignment: CDR1 SGHTA and CDR2 FQGNSA. This CDR3 is CASSLGLWTESSYEQYF. Here the CDR3 DNA reads TGTGCCAGCAGCTTAGGCCTATGGACAGAGAGCTCCTACGAGCAGTACTTC. Using reference TRBV7-2 and TRBJ2-7 for the parts outside the CDR3, the full variable domain is GAGVSQSPSNKVTEKGKDVELRCDPISGHTALYWYRQSLGQGLEFLIYFQGNSAPDKSGLPSDRFSAERTGGSVSTLTIQRTQQEDSAVYLCASSLGLWTESSYEQYFGPGTRLTVT.

The J gene is TRBJ2-1, the V gene TRBV5-5; 9 bases line up with TRBD2. This CDR3 contains 14 residues. Germline V lookup: CDR1 SGHKS, CDR2 YYEKEE (reference sequence). V trimming: 3 bases; J trimming: 8 bases; junction bases outside the gene matches: 6. The CDR3 nucleotides are TGTGCCAGCAGCTCCACCGGGACTAGCCATGAGCAGTTCTTC. Translated, it gives CASSSTGTSHEQFF. The full variable domain, with the rest looked up from reference TRBV5-5 and TRBJ2-1, is DAGVTQSPTHLIKTRGQQVTLRCSPISGHKSVSWYQQVLGQGPQFIFQYYEKEERGRGNFPDRFSARQFPNYSSELNVNALLLGDSALYLCASSSTGTSHEQFFGPGTRLTVL.

The chain couples TRBV11-3 to TRBJ2-3, with D perhaps TRBD2 (5 bases). Trimming took off 5 bases at V and 5 bases at J, with 11 bases between the two ends. CDR3 length: 13 residues. CDR1 and CDR2 (germline): SGHNT, YENEEA. The CDR3 DNA reads TGTGCCAGCAGCCTGACTGGAGGAGATACGCAGTATTTT. The encoded protein is CASSLTGGDTQYF.

CDR3 sequence (DNA): TGTGCCAGCAGACGACAGGAACTTGCAACTAATGAAAAACTGTTTTTT. Translated: CASRRQELATNEKLFF. The rearrangement uses TRBV4-2 and TRBJ1-4; tentative D call: TRBD1 (6 bases). CDR1 LGHNA and CDR2 YNFKEQ come from the germline V gene. This CDR3 region has 16 residues. V lost 6 bases to trimming and J lost 0 bases, with 14 bases between them.

The gene calls are TRBV7-2 and TRBJ1-2, with 7 bases lining up with TRBD1. The germline CDR1 and CDR2 sequences are SGHTA and FQGNSA. J was trimmed by 1 base and V by 5 bases; bases with no gene match: 7. This CDR3 has 15 amino acids. CDR3 nucleotides: TGTGCCAGCAGCCCCCCACAGGGGAATAACTATGGCTACACCTTC. It is translated as CASSPPQGNNYGYTF.

The chain joins TRBV7-8 to TRBJ1-6; the match to TRBD1 covers 11 bases. The germline V gene encodes CDR1 SGHVS and CDR2 FQNEAQ. The CDR3 is made up of 16 amino acids. V lost 5 bases, J lost 10 bases, and 10 bases stayed unmatched. CDR3: CASSLGGTGGWSPLHF. For the CDR3, the DNA is TGTGCCAGCAGCCTAGGTGGGACAGGGGGTTGGTCACCCCTCCACTTT. Full variable domain (outside the CDR3, taken from reference TRBV7-8 and TRBJ1-6): GAGVSQSPRYKVAKRGQDVALRCDPISGHVSLFWYQQALGQGPEFLTYFQNEAQLDKSGLPSDRFFAERPEGSVSTLKIQRTQQEDSAVYLCASSLGGTGGWSPLHFGNGTRLTVT.